This is a list of T cell receptor beta chains from one sample in a study of T cell clones after liver transplantation. Some clones are missing from TCRdb's copy, which holds only in-frame ones; the method was immunoSEQ multiplex PCR. The data contain roughly 120,000 clones, around nine tenths of them seen just once; the ten biggest clones take up approximately 0.78%. The input for sequencing was CD4+ T cells from blood, taken 12 months after liver transplant. All receptors derive from a human patient who received a liver transplant. Part of the T cell pool may stem from the graft donor. CDR3s include the opening cysteine and the closing phenylalanine or tryptophan. D genes are given only for firm matches. Some rows have no size entry. The others give once, few or many, or a class for an expanded clone.

J | V | size | D | CDR3 | DNA
TRBJ1-2 | TRBV28 | NA | NA | CASSANKRGYTF | TGTGCCAGCAGCGCGAACAAGCGGGGCTACACCTTC
TRBJ2-1 | TRBV19 | NA | NA | CASSPRTKRYNEQFF | TGTGCCAGTAGTCCCCGAACAAAGCGGTACAATGAGCAGTTCTTC
TRBJ2-7 | TRBV11-3 | NA | TRBD1 | CASSFGDRGLRSYEQYF | TGTGCCAGCAGCTTCGGGGACAGGGGTTTAAGATCCTACGAGCAGTACTTC
TRBJ2-2 | TRBV7-3 | NA | TRBD2 | CASSLAGGSTGELFF | TGTGCCAGCAGCTTAGCGGGAGGGTCCACCGGGGAGCTGTTTTTT
TRBJ2-5 | TRBV11-2 | NA | TRBD2 | CASSLAGGQETQYF | TGTGCCAGCAGCTTAGCGGGAGGTCAAGAGACCCAGTACTTC
TRBJ2-3 | TRBV4-2 | NA | TRBD2 | CASSLKAGVNTDTQYF | TGTGCCAGCAGCCTCAAAGCGGGAGTTAACACAGATACGCAGTATTTT
TRBJ1-2 | TRBV6-5 | NA | TRBD1 | CASSSLGTEKIYGYTF | TGTGCCAGCAGTTCCCTCGGGACAGAGAAGATCTATGGCTACACCTTC
TRBJ2-1 | TRBV6-1 | once | TRBD2 | CASSELAGVGEQFF | TGTGCCAGCAGTGAACTAGCGGGAGTTGGTGAGCAGTTCTTC
TRBJ2-2 | TRBV7-2 | NA | NA | CASSLVATGELFF | TGTGCCAGCAGCTTAGTGGCCACCGGGGAGCTGTTTTTT
TRBJ2-1 | TRBV10-3 | NA | NA | CAISDNVWGERFF | TGTGCCATCAGTGACAACGTATGGGGGGAGCGGTTCTTC
TRBJ1-2 | TRBV25-1 | NA | TRBD1 | CASSGRGRTGGYTF | TGTGCCAGCAGTGGCAGGGGGCGAACGGGTGGCTACACCTTC
TRBJ1-1 | TRBV19 | NA | NA | CASSIGGWGEAFF | TGTGCCAGTAGTATTGGGGGATGGGGCGAAGCTTTCTTT
TRBJ1-1 | TRBV29-1 | NA | NA | CSVGGDSVTEAFF | TGCAGCGTTGGGGGGGACTCGGTCACTGAAGCTTTCTTT
TRBJ2-3 | TRBV19 | once | TRBD2 | CASSIGTTTDTQYF | TGTGCCAGTAGTATCGGGACTACCACAGATACGCAGTATTTT
TRBJ2-1 | TRBV5-1 | NA | NA | CASSPEGHMFYNEQFF | TGCGCCAGCAGCCCAGAAGGGCATATGTTCTACAATGAGCAGTTCTTC
TRBJ1-1 | TRBV9 | NA | TRBD1 | CASSGSTLQGRNTEAFF | TGTGCCAGCAGCGGCTCCACCTTACAGGGGAGGAACACTGAAGCTTTCTTT
TRBJ2-1 | TRBV5-1 | NA | TRBD2 | CASSGTGTSSYNEQFF | TGCGCCAGCAGCGGCACCGGGACTAGCTCCTACAATGAGCAGTTCTTC
TRBJ1-4 | TRBV5-4 | few | NA | CASSDAGGTNEKLFF | TGTGCCAGCAGCGACGCGGGGGGCACTAATGAAAAACTGTTTTTT
TRBJ1-1 | TRBV19 | NA | NA | CASSMGGTANTEAFF | TGTGCCAGTAGTATGGGAGGGACGGCGAACACTGAAGCTTTCTTT
TRBJ2-7 | TRBV6-5 | NA | NA | CASSRTVSSYEQYF | TGTGCCAGCAGCCGGACTGTCAGCTCCTACGAGCAGTACTTC
TRBJ2-1 | TRBV12-5 | once | TRBD2 | CASGLGTSGTLPSSYNEQFF | TGTGCTAGTGGTTTGGGGACTAGCGGGACTCTCCCCAGCTCCTACAATGAGCAGTTCTTC
TRBJ1-4 | TRBV4-2 | NA | NA | CASSPQGNEKLFF | TGTGCCAGCAGCCCCCAGGGTAATGAAAAACTGTTTTTT
TRBJ2-5 | TRBV7-2 | NA | NA | CASSPRGDQETQYF | TGTGCCAGCAGCCCCAGGGGGGACCAAGAGACCCAGTACTTC
TRBJ2-5 | TRBV11-3 | NA | TRBD2 | CASSLVVLAGGDETQYF | TGTGCCAGCAGCTTAGTGGTTCTAGCGGGAGGGGACGAGACCCAGTACTTC
TRBJ1-4 | TRBV5-1 | once | TRBD1 | CASSLSGQGREKLFF | TGCGCCAGCAGCTTGTCGGGACAGGGTCGTGAAAAACTGTTTTTT
TRBJ2-1 | TRBV4-1 | few | NA | CASSQEGSGLYNEQFF | TGCGCCAGCAGCCAAGAGGGCAGCGGCCTGTACAATGAGCAGTTCTTC
TRBJ2-7 | TRBV11-3 | NA | NA | CASSFGGSTPYEQYF | TGTGCCAGCAGCTTCGGCGGCAGCACACCTTACGAGCAGTACTTC
TRBJ2-2 | TRBV7-3 | NA | NA | CASSSRGANTGELFF | TGTGCCAGCAGCTCCCGGGGCGCGAACACCGGGGAGCTGTTTTTT
TRBJ2-3 | TRBV5-4 | NA | NA | CASSLGDRADTQYF | TGTGCCAGCAGCTTGGGAGACAGAGCAGATACGCAGTATTTT
TRBJ2-7 | TRBV6-1 | NA | NA | CASTDLHVPHYEQYF | TGTGCCAGCACCGACCTCCATGTACCCCACTACGAGCAGTACTTC
TRBJ1-3 | TRBV7-2 | once | NA | CASSSVLSGNTIYF | TGTGCCAGCAGCTCAGTCCTCTCTGGAAACACCATATATTTT
TRBJ1-2 | TRBV5-4 | NA | NA | CASSLANYGYTF | TGTGCCAGCAGCTTGGCGAACTATGGCTACACCTTC
TRBJ2-3 | TRBV6-1 | once | TRBD2 | CASSDKGLGLVGRAGITQYF | TGTGCCAGCAGTGATAAGGGACTGGGGCTGGTCGGGAGGGCCGGGATTACGCAGTATTTT
TRBJ1-2 | TRBV29-1 | NA | TRBD1 | CSVGQGYGYTF | TGCAGCGTTGGACAGGGGTATGGCTACACCTTC
TRBJ2-5 | TRBV10-3 | NA | TRBD2 | CAIASGRETQYF | TGTGCCATTGCTAGCGGGAGGGAGACCCAGTACTTC
TRBJ1-5 | TRBV7-8 | NA | NA | CASSLGPNQPQHF | TGTGCCAGCAGCTTGGGTCCCAATCAGCCCCAGCATTTT
TRBJ2-1 | TRBV18 | NA | TRBD2 | CASSLSSGGSSYNEQFF | TGTGCCAGCTCTCTCTCTAGCGGGGGGAGCTCCTACAATGAGCAGTTCTTC
TRBJ1-4 | TRBV5-1 | few | NA | CASSLAGAGEKLFF | TGCGCCAGCAGCTTGGCAGGGGCTGGGGAAAAACTGTTTTTT
TRBJ2-1 | TRBV19 | NA | NA | CASSAKSNEQFF | TGTGCCAGTAGTGCCAAGAGCAATGAGCAGTTCTTC
TRBJ2-7 | TRBV6-6 | NA | NA | CASSNYIEGEGEQYF | TGTGCCAGCAGTAACTACATTGAGGGGGAGGGAGAGCAGTACTTC
TRBJ2-7 | TRBV23-1 | NA | TRBD1 | CASSQSEMVRDRVGEQYF | TGCGCCAGCAGTCAATCGGAGATGGTCCGGGACAGGGTGGGCGAGCAGTACTTC
TRBJ1-2 | TRBV6-5 | NA | TRBD1 | CASSSWTGTNYGYTF | TGTGCCAGCAGTTCTTGGACAGGGACTAACTATGGCTACACCTTC
TRBJ1-2 | TRBV5-1 | once | NA | CASSATLGVGAYGYTF | TGCGCCAGCAGCGCGACCTTAGGGGTAGGGGCCTATGGCTACACCTTC
TRBJ2-5 | TRBV5-1 | NA | NA | CASSLENQGRETQYF | TGCGCCAGCAGCTTGGAAAACCAGGGGAGAGAGACCCAGTACTTC
TRBJ2-6 | TRBV29-1 | once | NA | CSVEGAGSGANVLTF | TGCAGCGTTGAAGGAGCGGGCTCTGGGGCCAACGTCCTGACTTTC
TRBJ1-1 | TRBV7-9 | NA | NA | CASSVGEGGKAEAFF | TGTGCCAGCAGCGTCGGCGAGGGGGGGAAGGCTGAAGCTTTCTTT
TRBJ2-7 | TRBV6-1 | NA | NA | CASSDSTDEQYF | TGTGCCAGCAGTGATTCGACGGACGAGCAGTACTTC